Each of the 14 T cell receptor beta chains below was sequenced from the same sample in a study of radiotherapy plus CTLA-4 blockade in lung cancer. Sequencing was performed with immunoSEQ multiplex PCR; in TCRdb, only in-frame clones are kept and a portion is missing. The data contain 60,000 to 70,000 clones, around 83% of them singletons. Sequencing used peripheral blood, obtained from a patient treated with radiotherapy plus ipilimumab. Source of these receptors: a human donor with non-small cell lung cancer who had a partial response to radiotherapy plus ipilimumab.

CDR3 DNA sequence: TGTGCCAGCAGCGTGGGGGGTGCCACTGAAGCTTTCTTT. Its protein is CASSVGGATEAFF. J is TRBJ1-1 and V is TRBV7-2, with D possibly matching TRBD1 (5 bases). V was shortened by 5 bases and J by 4 bases, with 11 bases between the two germline ends. The CDR3 consists of 13 residues. Germline V lookup: CDR1 SGHTA, CDR2 FQGNSA.

This chain joins TRBV27 and TRBJ2-3; 8 nucleotides line up with TRBD2. J lost 6 bases, V lost 6 bases, and 5 bases had no gene match. The CDR3 runs 13 residues. The germline V gene has CDR1 MNHEY and CDR2 SMNVEV (reference sequence). The CDR3 here is CASRVAGSDTQYF. CDR3 DNA sequence: TGTGCCAGCAGGGTAGCGGGATCGGATACGCAGTATTTT.

The chain employs TRBV6-1 and TRBJ2-5, with a weak D call TRBD1 (5 bases). The length of the CDR3 is 14 residues. In germline, CDR1 is MNHNS, CDR2 SASEGT. Trimming removed 6 bases from V and 4 bases from J, with 15 bases in between. The CDR3 region is CASRLSGALETQYF. Written as DNA, the CDR3 is TGTGCCAGCAGACTCTCTGGGGCTCTAGAGACCCAGTACTTC.

The rearrangement joins TRBV5-4 to TRBJ2-1; perhaps TRBD2 as D (7 bases). Germline assignment: CDR1 SGHNT and CDR2 YYREEE (reference sequence). The CDR3 is made up of 15 amino acids. Trimming left V 4 bases short and J 2 bases short, with 13 bases between. Here the CDR3 reads CASSRGGGTYNEQFF. The DNA for the CDR3 is TGTGCCAGCAGCAGAGGGGGGGGAACCTACAATGAGCAGTTCTTC.

The CDR3 DNA sequence: TGTGCCAGCGGGACCAGACTAGCGGGATCCAATGAGCAGTTCTTC. Protein: CASGTRLAGSNEQFF. The chain couples TRBV7-2 to TRBJ2-1; TRBD2 aligns across 11 bases. Germline CDR1 reads SGHTA; CDR2 reads FQGNSA. V lost 8 bases to trimming and J lost 6 bases; unmatched junction nucleotides: 9. The CDR3 extends over 15 amino acids.

This rearrangement joins TRBV5-1 to TRBJ2-5; 8 nucleotides match TRBD1. The DNA matches TRBJ2-7 better at its end, which makes the J call doubtful. The CDR3 has 16 amino acids. The V gene's germline CDR1 is SGHRS and CDR2 YFSETQ. DNA for the CDR3: TGCGCCAGCAGCTCAACTACCGGGACAGGAGACTACGAGCAGTACTTC. This translates into CASSSTTGTGDYEQYF.

This rearrangement joins TRBV7-3 to TRBJ2-1; possibly TRBD1 for D (6 bases). This CDR3 is built from 15 residues. The germline CDR1 and CDR2 sequences are SGHTA and FQGTGA. The V end lost 3 bases, the J end lost 0 bases, and 9 bases lay between the germline ends. CDR3 nucleotide sequence: TGTGCCAGCAGCTTCCGGGACAACTCCTACAATGAGCAGTTCTTC. It codes for CASSFRDNSYNEQFF.

The gene calls are TRBV19 and TRBJ1-5, with D unclear. The CDR3 is made up of 16 amino acids. CDR1 is LNHDA, CDR2 SQIVND, per germline (reference sequence). The germline V and J ends were trimmed by 5 bases and 2 bases, with 16 bases remaining between them. The CDR3 here is CASSPRRNRGNQPQHF. CDR3 bases: TGTGCCAGTAGTCCCCGGAGAAATCGGGGCAATCAGCCCCAGCATTTT.

The DNA of the CDR3 is TGCGCCAGCAGCTTGAGCGGGAGAGTGCAGTACTTC. Its protein is CASSLSGRVQYF. The chain uses TRBV5-1 and TRBJ2-7, with 8 bases aligning to TRBD2. The V gene's germline CDR1 is SGHRS and CDR2 YFSETQ. V shed 1 base and J 9 bases; nucleotides not matched to a gene: 3. The CDR3 length is 12 residues.

The chain uses TRBV7-2 and TRBJ2-4; TRBD1 matches at 9 bases. The germline V gene has CDR1 SGHTA and CDR2 FQGNSA. This CDR3 has 15 amino acids. J lost 5 bases, V lost 0 bases, and 2 bases had no gene match. CDR3 sequence (DNA): TGTGCCAGCAGCTTAGCGGGGACAGGGCAAAACATTCAGTACTTC. Its protein product is CASSLAGTGQNIQYF.

The chain couples TRBV9 to TRBJ2-7, with 8 bases aligning to TRBD2. J lost 5 bases, V lost 0 bases, and 7 bases had no gene match. CDR3 size: 15 residues. Germline-derived CDR1 and CDR2 are SGDLS and YYNGEE. The CDR3 spells CASSVAGGPYNEQYF. CDR3 nucleotide sequence: TGTGCCAGCAGCGTAGCGGGAGGGCCTTATAACGAGCAGTACTTC.

This clone was recorded a few times. This rearrangement joins TRBV10-2 to TRBJ2-3; D gene unclear. Trimming removed 5 bases at V and 6 bases at J, with 12 bases between. CDR1 and CDR2 (germline): WSHSY, SAAADI. The CDR3 covers 13 residues. CDR3 DNA: TGCGCCAGCAGTAGTGGTGGTGAGGATACGCAGTATTTT. This encodes CASSSGGEDTQYF.

The CDR3 DNA follows: TGTGCCAGCAGCTTAGCGCATACAAACTACGAGCAGTACTTC. Translating it yields CASSLAHTNYEQYF. The V gene is TRBV7-2, the J gene TRBJ2-5; D not certain. Near its end, the DNA agrees better with TRBJ2-7, so the J call may be wrong. Germline V CDR1 and CDR2: SGHTA, FQGNSA. This CDR3 contains 14 residues.

V gene TRBV7-9 combines with J gene TRBJ1-3; D is possibly TRBD1 (6 bases). Between the trimmed V and J ends, which lost 5 bases and 0 bases, there was a span of 14 bases. This CDR3 has 16 amino acids. Germline loops: CDR1 SEHNR, CDR2 FQNEAQ (reference sequence). CDR3 loop: CASSVRDTFSGNTIYF. Written as DNA, the CDR3 is TGTGCCAGCAGCGTCCGGGACACCTTCTCTGGAAACACCATATATTTT.